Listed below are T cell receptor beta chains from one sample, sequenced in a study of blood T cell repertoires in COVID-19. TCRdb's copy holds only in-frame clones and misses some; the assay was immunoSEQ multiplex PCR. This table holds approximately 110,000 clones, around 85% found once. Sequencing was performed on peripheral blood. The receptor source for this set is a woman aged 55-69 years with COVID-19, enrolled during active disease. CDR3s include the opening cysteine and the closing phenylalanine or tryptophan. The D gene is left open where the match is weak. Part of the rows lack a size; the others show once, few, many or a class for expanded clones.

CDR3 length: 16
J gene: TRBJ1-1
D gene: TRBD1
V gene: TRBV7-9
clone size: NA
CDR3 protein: CASSLDTGQGYTEAFF
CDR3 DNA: TGTGCCAGCAGCTTAGATACCGGACAGGGGTACACTGAAGCTTTCTTT

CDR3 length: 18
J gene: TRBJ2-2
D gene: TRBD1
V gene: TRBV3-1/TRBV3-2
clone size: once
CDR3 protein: CASSQESVGTGDTGELFF
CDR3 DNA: TGTGCCAGCAGCCAAGAGTCGGTAGGGACAGGAGACACCGGGGAGCTGTTTTTT

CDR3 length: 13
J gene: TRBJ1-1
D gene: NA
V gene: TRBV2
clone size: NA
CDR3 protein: CASSLLQVSEAFF
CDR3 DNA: TGTGCCAGCAGTCTCTTACAGGTCTCTGAAGCTTTCTTT

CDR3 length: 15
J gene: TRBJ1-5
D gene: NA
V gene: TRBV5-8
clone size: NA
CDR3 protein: CASSPGTLSNQPQHF
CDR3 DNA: TGTGCCAGCAGCCCCGGGACACTTAGCAATCAGCCCCAGCATTTT

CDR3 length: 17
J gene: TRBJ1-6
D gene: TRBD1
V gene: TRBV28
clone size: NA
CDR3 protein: CASKGAPGQSYNSPLHF
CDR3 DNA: TGTGCCAGCAAGGGGGCCCCAGGGCAATCCTATAATTCACCCCTCCACTTT

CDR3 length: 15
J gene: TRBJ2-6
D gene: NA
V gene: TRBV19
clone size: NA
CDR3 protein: CASSTLSGGANVLTF
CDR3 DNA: TGTGCCAGTAGTACTTTGTCGGGGGGGGCCAACGTCCTGACTTTC

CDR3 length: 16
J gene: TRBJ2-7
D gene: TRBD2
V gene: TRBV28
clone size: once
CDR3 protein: CASSPAGGGHLDEQYF
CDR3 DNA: TGTGCCAGCAGTCCTGCCGGGGGGGGGCATCTCGACGAGCAGTACTTC

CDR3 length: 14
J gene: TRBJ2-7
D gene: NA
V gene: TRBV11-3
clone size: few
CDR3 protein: CASSSTGSPYEQYF
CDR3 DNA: TGTGCCAGCAGCTCCACAGGGTCCCCCTACGAGCAGTACTTC

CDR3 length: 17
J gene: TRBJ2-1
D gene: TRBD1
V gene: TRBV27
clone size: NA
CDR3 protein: CASSLSAGTGVDNEQFF
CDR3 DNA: TGTGCCAGCAGTTTATCTGCCGGGACAGGGGTCGACAATGAGCAGTTCTTC

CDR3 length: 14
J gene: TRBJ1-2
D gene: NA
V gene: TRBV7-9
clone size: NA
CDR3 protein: CASSLLTENYGYTF
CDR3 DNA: TGTGCCAGCAGCTTACTTACAGAGAACTATGGCTACACCTTC

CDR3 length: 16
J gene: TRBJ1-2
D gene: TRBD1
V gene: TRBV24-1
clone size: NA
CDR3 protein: CATSDLPGQGVYGYTF
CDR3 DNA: TGTGCCACCAGTGATCTACCGGGACAGGGGGTCTATGGCTACACCTTC

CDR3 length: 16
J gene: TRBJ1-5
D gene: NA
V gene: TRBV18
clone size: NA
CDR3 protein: CASSPPSAGAHQPQHF
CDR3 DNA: TGTGCCAGCTCACCGCCGAGCGCAGGGGCCCATCAGCCCCAGCATTTT

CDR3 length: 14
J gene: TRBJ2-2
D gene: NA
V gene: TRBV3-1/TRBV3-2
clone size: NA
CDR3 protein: CASSPTGSTGELFF
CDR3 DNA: TGTGCCAGCAGTCCCACAGGTTCCACCGGGGAGCTGTTTTTT

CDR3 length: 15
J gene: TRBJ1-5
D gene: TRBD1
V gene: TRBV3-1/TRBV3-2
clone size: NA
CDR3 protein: CASSRGQGNGQPQHF
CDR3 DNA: TGTGCCAGCAGCCGGGGACAGGGAAATGGACAGCCCCAGCATTTT

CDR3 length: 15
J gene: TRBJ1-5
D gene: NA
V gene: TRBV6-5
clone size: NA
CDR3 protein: CASSPTYEGNQPQHF
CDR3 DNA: TGTGCCAGCAGTCCTACCTATGAGGGCAATCAGCCCCAGCATTTT

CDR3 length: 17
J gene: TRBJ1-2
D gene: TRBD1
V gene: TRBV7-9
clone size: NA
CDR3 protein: CASSRAGQGAANYGYTF
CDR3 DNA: TGTGCCAGCAGTCGGGCCGGACAGGGGGCAGCTAACTATGGCTACACCTTC

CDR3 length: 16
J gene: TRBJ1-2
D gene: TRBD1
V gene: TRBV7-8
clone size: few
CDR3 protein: CASSLTGQGWIAGYTF
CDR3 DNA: TGTGCCAGCAGCTTAACCGGACAGGGGTGGATAGCTGGCTACACCTTC

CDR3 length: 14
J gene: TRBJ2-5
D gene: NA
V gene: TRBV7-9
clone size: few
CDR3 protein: CASSLGHSQETQYF
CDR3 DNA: TGTGCCAGCAGCTTAGGCCACAGCCAAGAGACCCAGTACTTC

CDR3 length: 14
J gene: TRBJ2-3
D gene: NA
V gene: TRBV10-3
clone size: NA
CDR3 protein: CAITPGVGTDTQYF
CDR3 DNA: TGTGCCATCACCCCAGGGGTAGGCACAGATACGCAGTATTTT

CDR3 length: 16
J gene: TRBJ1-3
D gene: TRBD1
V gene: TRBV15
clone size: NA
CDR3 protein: CATSRVTGVFGNTIYF
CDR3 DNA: TGTGCCACCAGCAGGGTGACAGGGGTTTTTGGAAACACCATATATTTT

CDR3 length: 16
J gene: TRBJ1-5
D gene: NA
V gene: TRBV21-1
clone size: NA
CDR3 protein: CASSKEWPEANQPQHF
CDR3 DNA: TGTGCCAGCAGCAAAGAGTGGCCAGAGGCGAATCAGCCCCAGCATTTT

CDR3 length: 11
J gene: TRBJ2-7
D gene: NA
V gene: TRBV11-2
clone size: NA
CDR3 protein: CASSLRYEQYF
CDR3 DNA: TGTGCCAGCAGCCTAAGATACGAGCAGTACTTC

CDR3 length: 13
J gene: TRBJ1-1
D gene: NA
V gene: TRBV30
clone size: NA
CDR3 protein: CAWSVLLDTEAFF
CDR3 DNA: TGTGCCTGGAGTGTACTGTTAGACACTGAAGCTTTCTTT

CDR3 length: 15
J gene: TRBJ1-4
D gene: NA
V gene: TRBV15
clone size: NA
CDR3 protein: CATSRVLAVNEKLFF
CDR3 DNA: TGTGCCACCAGCAGAGTGTTAGCAGTTAATGAAAAACTGTTTTTT

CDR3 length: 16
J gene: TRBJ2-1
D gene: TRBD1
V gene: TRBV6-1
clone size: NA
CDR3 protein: CASSEWTGGRHNEQFF
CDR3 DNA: TGTGCCAGCAGTGAATGGACAGGGGGCCGGCACAATGAGCAGTTCTTC

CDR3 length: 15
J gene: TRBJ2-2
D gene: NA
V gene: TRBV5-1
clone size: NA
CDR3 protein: CASSLGLPNTGELFF
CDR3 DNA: TGCGCCAGCAGCTTGGGACTCCCGAACACCGGGGAGCTGTTTTTT

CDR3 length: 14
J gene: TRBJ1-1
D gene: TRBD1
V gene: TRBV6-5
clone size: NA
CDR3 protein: CASRGDSSNTEAFF
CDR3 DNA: TGTGCCAGCAGGGGGGACAGTTCGAACACTGAAGCTTTCTTT

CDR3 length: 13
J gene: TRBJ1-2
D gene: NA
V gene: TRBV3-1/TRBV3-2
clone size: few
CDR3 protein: CASSSVANYGYTF
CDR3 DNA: TGTGCCAGCAGCTCCGTAGCTAACTATGGCTACACCTTC

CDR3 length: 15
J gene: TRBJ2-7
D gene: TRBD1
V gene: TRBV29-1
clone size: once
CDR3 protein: CSVVFGGQGLYEQYF
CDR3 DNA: TGCAGCGTTGTTTTTGGCGGACAGGGGCTCTACGAGCAGTACTTC

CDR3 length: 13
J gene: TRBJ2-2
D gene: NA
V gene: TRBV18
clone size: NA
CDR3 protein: CASSPNSHGELFF
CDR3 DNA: TGTGCCAGCTCACCAAATAGTCACGGGGAGCTGTTTTTT

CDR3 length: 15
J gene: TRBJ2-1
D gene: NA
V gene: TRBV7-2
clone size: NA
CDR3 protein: CASSLSWSSYNEQFF
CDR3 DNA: TGTGCCAGCAGCTTATCTTGGAGCTCCTACAATGAGCAGTTCTTC

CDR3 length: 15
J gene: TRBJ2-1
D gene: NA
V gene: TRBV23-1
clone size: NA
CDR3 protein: CASSQSRRPPNEQFF
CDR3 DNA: TGCGCCAGCAGTCAATCGAGGCGGCCACCAAATGAGCAGTTCTTC

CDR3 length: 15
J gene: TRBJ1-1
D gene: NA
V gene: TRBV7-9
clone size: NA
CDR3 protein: CASSLGKGRWTEAFF
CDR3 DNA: TGTGCCAGCAGCTTAGGCAAGGGGAGGTGGACTGAAGCTTTCTTT

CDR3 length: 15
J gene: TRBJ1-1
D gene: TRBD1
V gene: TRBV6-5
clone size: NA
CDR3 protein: CASSYSDRMNTEAFF
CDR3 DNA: TGTGCCAGCAGTTACTCGGACAGGATGAACACTGAAGCTTTCTTT

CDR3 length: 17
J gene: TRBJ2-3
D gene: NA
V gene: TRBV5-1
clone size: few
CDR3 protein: CASSPRGVVTSTDTQYF
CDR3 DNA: TGCGCCAGCAGCCCCCGGGGAGTAGTTACTAGCACAGATACGCAGTATTTT

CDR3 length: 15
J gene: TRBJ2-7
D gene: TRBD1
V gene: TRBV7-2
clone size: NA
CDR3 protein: CASTPDRGLPYEQYF
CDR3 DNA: TGTGCCAGCACCCCGGACAGGGGGCTTCCCTACGAGCAGTACTTC

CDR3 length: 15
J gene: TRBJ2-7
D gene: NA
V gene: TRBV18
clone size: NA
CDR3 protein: CASSLTDSYTYEQYF
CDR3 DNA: TGTGCCAGCTCACTGACGGACTCATACACCTACGAGCAGTACTTC